The 25 T cell receptor beta chains below were found in one sample sequenced in a study of blood T cell repertoires in COVID-19. This table comes from immunoSEQ multiplex PCR, and its TCRdb copy is limited to in-frame clones, with some not included. Altogether some 200,000 clones are present, 86% being singletons, with the ten largest covering around 3.8%. The material sequenced was PBMCs or T cells enriched from blood (not recorded which). These receptors came from a woman between 40 and 50 years old with acute COVID-19.

This clone was seen a few times. The V and J genes are TRBV11-2 and TRBJ1-1, with 10 bases that match TRBD1. The CDR3 is made up of 13 amino acids. V shed 6 bases and J 11 bases; nucleotides not matched to a gene: 9. The germline CDR1 and CDR2 sequences are SGHAT and FQNNGV. The CDR3 region has the DNA TGTGCCAGCAGAAAAAGTGACAGGGGGCATGCTTTCTTT. Translating it yields CASRKSDRGHAFF.

This clone appeared a single time. The CDR3 DNA sequence: TGTGCCAGCAGCTTATCCGCTCAGGAGGGGAGCTATGGCTACACCTTC. Encoded protein: CASSLSAQEGSYGYTF. The genes are TRBV11-2 and TRBJ1-2; D may be TRBD1 (5 bases). This CDR3 is 16 amino acids long. Germline lookup yields CDR1 SGHAT and CDR2 FQNNGV. V was shortened by 2 bases and J by 4 bases, with 17 bases between the two germline ends.

This clone turned up a few times. The V gene is TRBV6-1, the J gene TRBJ1-2; 7 positions agree with TRBD1. Germline CDR1 MNHNS, CDR2 SASEGT. The CDR3 contains 14 residues. The trim removed 1 base at V and 7 bases at J, leaving 6 bases unmatched. For the CDR3, the DNA is TGTGCCAGCAGTGAAGGAGGGGGCGCAGGTGGCTACACCTTC. Its translation is CASSEGGGAGGYTF.

The V call is TRBV15, the J call TRBJ2-1, with 9 bases matching TRBD1. CDR3 size: 13 residues. Germline V gives CDR1 LNHNV, CDR2 YYDKDF (reference sequence). V lost 8 bases, J lost 9 bases, and 8 bases stayed unmatched. CDR3 coding DNA: TGTGCCACCCGGGACAGGGATTCAGGTGAGCAGTTCTTC. Encoded protein: CATRDRDSGEQFF.

The chain links TRBV6-5 to TRBJ1-5, with a possible D match to TRBD1 (5 bases). Germline V gene lookup returns CDR1 MNHEY and CDR2 SVGAGI. V shed 2 bases and J shed 7 bases, with 9 bases lying between them. The CDR3 sequence is 13 residues long. CDR3 residues: CASSYGGAQPQHF. For the CDR3, the DNA is TGTGCCAGCAGTTACGGCGGGGCCCAGCCCCAGCATTTT.

The chain has TRBV7-2 and TRBJ1-4; D unresolved. This CDR3 comprises 14 residues. The germline gives CDR1 SGHTA, CDR2 FQGNSA. Trimming removed 5 bases from V and 3 bases from J, with 10 bases in between. This chain's CDR3 is CASSGQSPNEKLFF. The CDR3 region has the DNA TGTGCCAGCAGCGGGCAGAGTCCTAATGAAAAACTGTTTTTT. The full variable domain, its missing parts supplied by reference TRBV7-2 and TRBJ1-4, is GAGVSQSPSNKVTEKGKDVELRCDPISGHTALYWYRQSLGQGLEFLIYFQGNSAPDKSGLPSDRFSAERTGGSVSTLTIQRTQQEDSAVYLCASSGQSPNEKLFFGSGTQLSVL.

This clone has a single count. The rearrangement links TRBV5-1 to TRBJ2-7; weak D call: TRBD1 (5 bases). Germline V gene sequence: CDR1 SGHRS, CDR2 YFSETQ. The CDR3 is 15 amino acids. Deletions cut 0 bases from V and 1 base from J, with 11 bases between. The DNA for the CDR3 is TGCGCCAGCAGCTTGGGGGTAGCAGGGTCCTACGAGCAGTACGTC. Its translation is CASSLGVAGSYEQYV.

The rearrangement joins TRBV7-3 to TRBJ2-4, with TRBD2 identical over 8 bases. The CDR3 covers 13 residues. Trimming at V came to 4 bases and at J to 7 bases, leaving 3 bases not matched to a gene. The germline CDR1 and CDR2 sequences are SGHTA and FQGTGA. The CDR3 reads CASSSPGGNIQYF. The CDR3 DNA is TGTGCCAGCAGCTCCCCGGGGGGGAACATTCAGTACTTC. The full variable domain, in which reference TRBV7-3 and TRBJ2-4 provide the parts outside the CDR3, is GAGVSQTPSNKVTEKGKYVELRCDPISGHTALYWYRQSLGQGPEFLIYFQGTGAADDSGLPNDRFFAVRPEGSVSTLKIQRTERGDSAVYLCASSSPGGNIQYFGAGTRLSVL.

This sequence joins TRBV6-5 and TRBJ1-1; 9 nucleotides line up with TRBD1. There are 14 residues in the CDR3. CDR1 is MNHEY and CDR2 is SVGAGI in the germline V gene. V shed 6 bases and J 4 bases; nucleotides not matched to a gene: 6. CDR3 protein: CASRNRGQGTEAFF. The DNA for the CDR3 is TGTGCCAGCAGAAACAGGGGGCAGGGCACTGAAGCTTTCTTT.

The chain joins TRBV9 to TRBJ2-1, with TRBD1 identical over 9 bases. V dropped 6 bases and J dropped 8; count of bases not matched to a gene: 15. CDR1 and CDR2 from the germline V gene are SGDLS and YYNGEE. This CDR3 has 16 amino acids. The DNA for the CDR3 is TGTGCCAGCAACAAAGGGGGGACAGGGTTTAAGGATGAGCAGTTCTTC. Amino acid sequence: CASNKGGTGFKDEQFF.

The chain carries TRBV5-1 and TRBJ2-1; 12 bases fit TRBD2. J was trimmed by 8 bases and V by 3 bases; bases with no gene match: 12. The V gene's germline CDR1 is SGHRS and CDR2 YFSETQ. The CDR3 consists of 17 residues. For the CDR3, the DNA is TGCGCCAGCAGCTCACCTAGCGGGGGGGCCTTTATTGATGAGCAGTTCTTC. Translation: CASSSPSGGAFIDEQFF.

The chain couples TRBV6-1 to TRBJ2-7; D call uncertain. CDR3 length: 14 residues. Trimming removed 1 base from V and 0 bases from J, with 7 bases in between. Germline loops: CDR1 MNHNS, CDR2 SASEGT. For the CDR3, the DNA is TGTGCCAGCAGTGAAGGGCCAAGCTCCTACGAGCAGTACGTC. This encodes CASSEGPSSYEQYV.

In this sample, this clone turned up once. This chain links TRBV3-1 (or the pseudogene TRBV3-2) with TRBJ1-1; no reliable D call. The germline V gene has CDR1 LGHDT and CDR2 YNNKEL (reference sequence). CDR3 length: 14 amino acids. V lost 4 bases to trimming and J lost 2 bases, with 11 bases between them. CDR3 sequence: CASSLLSGNTEAFF. Here the CDR3 DNA reads TGTGCCAGCAGCCTCCTCTCGGGAAACACTGAAGCTTTCTTT.

The chain couples TRBV7-9 to TRBJ1-3; D ambiguous. The CDR3 has 13 residues. The V end lost 10 bases, the J end lost 1 base, and 11 bases lay between the germline ends. Germline CDR1 SEHNR, CDR2 FQNEAQ (reference sequence). CDR3 bases: TGTGCCACCCTAGGCGGGTCTGGAAACACCATATATTTT. Encoded protein: CATLGGSGNTIYF.

The chain carries TRBV6-4 and TRBJ1-2, with 7 bases that match TRBD1. V shed 3 bases, J shed 1 base, and the junction held 5 bases outside the gene matches. CDR3 length: 15 residues. Germline-derived CDR1 and CDR2 are MRHNA and SNTAGT. The CDR3 DNA sequence: TGTGCCAGCAGTGATGAGACAGGGAATAACTATGGCTACACCTTC. This encodes CASSDETGNNYGYTF.

The J gene is TRBJ1-2, the V gene TRBV19, with D perhaps TRBD1 (6 bases). V was cut by 3 bases and J by 2 bases, with 13 bases left in between. CDR1 and CDR2 from the germline V gene are LNHDA and SQIVND (reference sequence). The CDR3 covers 15 residues. The CDR3 region has the DNA TGTGCCAGTAGTATCAGGCAGGGGCCAAACTATGGCTACACCTTC. As protein: CASSIRQGPNYGYTF.

CDR3 nucleotides: TGTGCCAGTAGTCCTTATATGGACAGGGTGGCTGATGAAAAACTGTTTTTT. As protein: CASSPYMDRVADEKLFF. The chain recombines TRBV19 with TRBJ1-4; 8 bases align to TRBD1. The CDR3 is made up of 17 amino acids. Germline CDR1 reads LNHDA; CDR2 reads SQIVND (reference sequence). Unmatched junction bases numbered 14, after V lost 5 bases and J lost 6 bases.

The chain couples TRBV3-1 (or the pseudogene TRBV3-2) to TRBJ2-6, with D maybe TRBD1 (5 bases). The CDR3 extends over 15 amino acids. The V gene lost 4 bases and the J gene lost 0 bases, with 7 bases spanning the gap. Germline V lookup: CDR1 LGHDT, CDR2 YNNKEL (reference sequence). CDR3: CASSRQGSGANVLTF. In DNA form, the CDR3 reads TGTGCCAGCAGCCGTCAGGGCTCTGGGGCCAACGTCCTGACTTTC.

V gene TRBV28 combines with J gene TRBJ1-2, with D perhaps matching TRBD1 (5 bases). The CDR3 totals 13 residues. CDR1 is MDHEN and CDR2 is SYDVKM in the germline V gene. The V gene lost 5 bases and the J gene lost 8 bases, with 15 bases spanning the gap. CDR3 nucleotide sequence: TGTGCCAGCAGTACGGGGGTAGCTCAGGGCTACACCTTC. Encoded protein: CASSTGVAQGYTF.

The chain employs TRBV2 and TRBJ1-2, with D possibly matching TRBD1 (6 bases). The CDR3 spans 13 residues. Between the trimmed V and J ends, which lost 6 bases and 6 bases, there was a span of 14 bases. Per the germline V gene, CDR1 is SNHLY and CDR2 is FYNNEI. DNA for the CDR3: TGTGCCAGCAGGGGGAACAGGGCTAATGGCTACACCTTC. Translating gives CASRGNRANGYTF. Full variable domain (missing parts from reference TRBV2 and TRBJ1-2): EPEVTQTPSHQVTQMGQEVILRCVPISNHLYFYWYRQILGQKVEFLVSFYNNEISEKSEIFDDQFSVERPDGSNFTLKIRSTKLEDSAMYFCASRGNRANGYTFGSGTRLTVV.

This clone was seen only once. This sequence joins TRBV18 and TRBJ2-7; possibly TRBD1 for D (6 bases). Per germline, CDR1 KGHSH and CDR2 LQKENI. The CDR3 has 14 amino acids. Trimming took 1 base from V and 0 from J, leaving 7 bases between them. CDR3: CASSPLDSSYEQYF. The CDR3 region has the DNA TGTGCCAGCTCACCACTGGACAGCTCCTACGAGCAGTACTTC.

This clone appeared once. The V and J genes are TRBV27 and TRBJ2-3; 16 nucleotides match TRBD2. CDR1 is MNHEY, CDR2 SMNVEV, per germline (reference sequence). This CDR3 has 18 amino acids. V trimming: 7 bases; J trimming: 5 bases; junction bases outside the gene matches: 12. The CDR3 DNA sequence: TGTGCCAGCAAGGGACTAGCGGGGGGGCTATTACGTCGAGATACGCAGTATTTT. It encodes CASKGLAGGLLRRDTQYF.

This clone was observed a handful of times. The rearrangement links TRBV6-5 to TRBJ1-2; D not certain. CDR3 length equals 15 residues. V was cut by 6 bases and J by 8 bases, with 22 bases left in between. CDR1 MNHEY and CDR2 SVGAGI come from the germline V gene. CDR3: CASSSSPWAARGYTF. The CDR3 bases are TGTGCCAGCAGCTCCTCCCCGTGGGCCGCCAGGGGCTACACCTTC.

The chain carries TRBV6-5 and TRBJ1-3, with D uncertain. With 5 bases removed from V and 0 bases from J, the gap between germline ends came to 8 bases. The germline CDR1 and CDR2 sequences are MNHEY and SVGAGI. The CDR3 is made up of 14 amino acids. The CDR3 loop reads CASSRGDSGNTIYF. CDR3 DNA: TGTGCCAGCAGTCGCGGGGACTCTGGAAACACCATATATTTT.

The gene calls are TRBV7-9 and TRBJ2-2, with D unresolved. This CDR3 has 12 residues. CDR1 is SEHNR, CDR2 FQNEAQ, per germline (reference sequence). Trimming pared 3 bases from V and 4 bases from J, leaving 3 bases between. The CDR3 loop is CASSFFTGELFF. The CDR3 region has the DNA TGTGCCAGCAGCTTCTTCACCGGGGAGCTGTTTTTT.